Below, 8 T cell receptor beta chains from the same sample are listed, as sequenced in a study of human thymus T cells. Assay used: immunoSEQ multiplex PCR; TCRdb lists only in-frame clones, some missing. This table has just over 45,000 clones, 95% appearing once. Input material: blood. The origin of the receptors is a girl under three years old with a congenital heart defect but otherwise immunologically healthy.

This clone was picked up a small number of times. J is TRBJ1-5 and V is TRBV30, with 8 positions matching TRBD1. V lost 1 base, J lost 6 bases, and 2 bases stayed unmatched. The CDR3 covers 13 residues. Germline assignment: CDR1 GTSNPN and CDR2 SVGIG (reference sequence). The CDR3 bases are TGTGCCTGGAGTGACCAGGGGGCTCAGCCCCAGCATTTT. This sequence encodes CAWSDQGAQPQHF.

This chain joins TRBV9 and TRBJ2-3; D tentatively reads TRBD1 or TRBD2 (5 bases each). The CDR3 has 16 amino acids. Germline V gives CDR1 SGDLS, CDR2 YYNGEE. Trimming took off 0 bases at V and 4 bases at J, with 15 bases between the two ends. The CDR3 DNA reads TGTGCCAGCAGCGTAGGTACCGGGGCTAGGGCAGATACGCAGTATTTT. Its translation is CASSVGTGARADTQYF.

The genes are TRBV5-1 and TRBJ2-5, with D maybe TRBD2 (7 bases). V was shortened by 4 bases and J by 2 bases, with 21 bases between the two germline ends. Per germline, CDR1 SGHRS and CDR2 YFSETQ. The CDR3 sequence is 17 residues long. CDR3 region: CASSPSVRGGGQETQYF. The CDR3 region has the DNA TGCGCCAGCAGCCCATCTGTACGAGGGGGGGGACAAGAGACCCAGTACTTC.

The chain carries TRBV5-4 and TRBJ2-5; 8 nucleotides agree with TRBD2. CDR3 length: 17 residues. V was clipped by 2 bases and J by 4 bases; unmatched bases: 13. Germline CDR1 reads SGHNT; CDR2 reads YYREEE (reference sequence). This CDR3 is CASSFGSGSRRLETQYF. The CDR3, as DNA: TGTGCCAGCAGCTTTGGGAGCGGGAGTAGAAGGCTAGAGACCCAGTACTTC.

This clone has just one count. CDR3 coding DNA: TGTGCCAGCAGTTTAACCCTAAGGGGCTACACCTTC. Protein sequence: CASSLTLRGYTF. J is TRBJ1-2 and V is TRBV28, with D uncertain. The V and J ends lost 2 bases and 8 bases respectively, with 9 bases between them. The CDR3 consists of 12 residues. CDR1 and CDR2 from the germline V gene are MDHEN and SYDVKM.

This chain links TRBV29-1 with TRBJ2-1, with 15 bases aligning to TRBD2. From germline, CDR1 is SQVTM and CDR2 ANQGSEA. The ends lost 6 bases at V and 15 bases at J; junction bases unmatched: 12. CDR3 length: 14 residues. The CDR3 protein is CSVALGGTSGRTFF. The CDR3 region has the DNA TGCAGCGTGGCTCTAGGTGGGACTAGCGGGAGGACGTTCTTC.

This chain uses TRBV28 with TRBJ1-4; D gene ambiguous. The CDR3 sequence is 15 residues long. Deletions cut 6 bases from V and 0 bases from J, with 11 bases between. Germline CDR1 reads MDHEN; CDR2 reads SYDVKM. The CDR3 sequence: CASRFGPATNEKLFF. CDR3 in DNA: TGTGCCAGCAGATTCGGGCCAGCAACTAATGAAAAACTGTTTTTT.

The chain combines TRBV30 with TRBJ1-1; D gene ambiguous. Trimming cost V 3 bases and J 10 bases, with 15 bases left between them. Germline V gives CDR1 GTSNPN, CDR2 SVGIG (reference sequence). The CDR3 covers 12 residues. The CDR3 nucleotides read TGTGCCTGGAGCCCCCAGCCGCCGGGAGCTTTCTTT. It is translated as CAWSPQPPGAFF.